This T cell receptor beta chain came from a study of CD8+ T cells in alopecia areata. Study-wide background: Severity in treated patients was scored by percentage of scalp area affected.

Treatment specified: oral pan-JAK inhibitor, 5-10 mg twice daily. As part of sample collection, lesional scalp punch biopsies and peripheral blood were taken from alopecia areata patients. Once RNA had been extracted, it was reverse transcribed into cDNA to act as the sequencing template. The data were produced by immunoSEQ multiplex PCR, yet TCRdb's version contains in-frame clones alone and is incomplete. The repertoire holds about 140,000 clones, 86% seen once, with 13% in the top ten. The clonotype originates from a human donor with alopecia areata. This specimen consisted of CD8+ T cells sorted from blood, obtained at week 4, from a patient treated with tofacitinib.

CDR3 bases: TGTGCCAGCCAACTATGGGGTCACAGGGGCGAGCAGTACTTC. Protein: CASQLWGHRGEQYF. The genes are TRBV7-8 and TRBJ2-7; 7 positions match TRBD1. This CDR3 contains 14 residues. Germline V CDR1 and CDR2: SGHVS, FQNEAQ. V gave up 8 bases and J gave up 6 bases; unmatched junction bases: 13.